This T cell receptor beta chain is from a study of blood T cell repertoires in COVID-19. Study information: There were acute and convalescent COVID-19 samples, and they came from the United States, Italy and Spain. Sources were T cells, B-cell-depleted T cells, or PBMCs; the material itself was cDNA or gDNA.

How the authors handled the data: Reference gene primer amplification in the assay estimated nucleated cell counts. Generated by immunoSEQ multiplex PCR, the TCRdb table keeps only in-frame clones and is missing some. The V and J calls and the clone size are those of that table, but D and trimming were determined from the DNA. The profile covers under 60,000 clones, with approximately 82% appearing a single time and about 5.2% taken by the ten largest. Trimming cost V 1 base and J 9 bases, with 10 bases left between them. The CDR3 spans 13 residues. Germline V gene lookup returns CDR1 LNHNV and CDR2 YYDKDF (reference sequence).

Sequenced material: peripheral blood. This sequence joins TRBV15 and TRBJ2-1; D uncertain. This clonotype was obtained from a human donor in a cohort sampled during active COVID-19. In DNA, the CDR3 is TGTGCCACCAGCAGAGTCGGGTCCGGTGAGCAGTTCTTC. It is translated as CATSRVGSGEQFF.